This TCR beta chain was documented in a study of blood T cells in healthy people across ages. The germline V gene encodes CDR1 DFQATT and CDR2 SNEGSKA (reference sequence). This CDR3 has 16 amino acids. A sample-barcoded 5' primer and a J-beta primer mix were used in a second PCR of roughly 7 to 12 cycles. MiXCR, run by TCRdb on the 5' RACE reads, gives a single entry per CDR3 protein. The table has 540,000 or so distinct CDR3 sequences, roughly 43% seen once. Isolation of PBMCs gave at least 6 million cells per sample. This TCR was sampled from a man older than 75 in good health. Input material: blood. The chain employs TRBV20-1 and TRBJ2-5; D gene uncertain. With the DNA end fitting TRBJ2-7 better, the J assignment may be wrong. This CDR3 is CSARDPLRQGSYEQYF. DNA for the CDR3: TGCAGTGCTAGAGATCCCCTTAGACAAGGCTCCTACGAGCAGTACTTC.